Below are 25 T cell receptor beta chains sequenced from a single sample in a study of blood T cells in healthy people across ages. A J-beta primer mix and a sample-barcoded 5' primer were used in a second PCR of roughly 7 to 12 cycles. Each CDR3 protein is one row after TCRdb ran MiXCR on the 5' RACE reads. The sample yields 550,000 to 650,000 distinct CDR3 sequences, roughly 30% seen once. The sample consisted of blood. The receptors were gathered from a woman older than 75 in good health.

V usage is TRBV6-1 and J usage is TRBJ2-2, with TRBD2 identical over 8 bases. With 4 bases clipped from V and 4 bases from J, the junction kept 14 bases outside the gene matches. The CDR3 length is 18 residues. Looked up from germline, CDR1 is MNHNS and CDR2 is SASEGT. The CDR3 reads CASSAFRGGPGGTGELFF. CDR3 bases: TGTGCCAGCAGTGCCTTCCGGGGGGGCCCTGGGGGCACCGGGGAGCTGTTTTTT.

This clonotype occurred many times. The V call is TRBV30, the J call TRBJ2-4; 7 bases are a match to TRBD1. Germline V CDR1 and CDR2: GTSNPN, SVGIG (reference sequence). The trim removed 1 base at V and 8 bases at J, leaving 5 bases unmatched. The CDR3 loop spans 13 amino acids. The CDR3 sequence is CAWSDVRGYIQYF. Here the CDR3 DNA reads TGTGCCTGGAGTGACGTCAGGGGGTACATTCAGTACTTC.

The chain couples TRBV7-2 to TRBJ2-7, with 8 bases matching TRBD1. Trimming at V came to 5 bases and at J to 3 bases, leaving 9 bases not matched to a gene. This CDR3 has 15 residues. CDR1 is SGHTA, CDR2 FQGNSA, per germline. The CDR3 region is CASSRDRGGLYEQYF. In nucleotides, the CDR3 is TGTGCCAGCAGCCGTGACAGGGGAGGCCTCTACGAGCAGTACTTC.

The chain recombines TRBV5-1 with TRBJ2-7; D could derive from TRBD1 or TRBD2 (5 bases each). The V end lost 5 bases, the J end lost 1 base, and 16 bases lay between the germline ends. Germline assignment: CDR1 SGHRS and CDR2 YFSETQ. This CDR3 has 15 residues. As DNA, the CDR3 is TGCGCCAGCAGGAGGGGATTGGGGGTTTCCTACGAGCAGTACTTC. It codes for CASRRGLGVSYEQYF.

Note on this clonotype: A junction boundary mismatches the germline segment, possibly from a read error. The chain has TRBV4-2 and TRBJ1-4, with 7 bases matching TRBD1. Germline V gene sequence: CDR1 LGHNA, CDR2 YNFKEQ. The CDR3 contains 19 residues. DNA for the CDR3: TGTGCCAGCAGCCAAGATCTGGCAGGGGGAGATACAACTAGTGAAAAACTGTTTTTT. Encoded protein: CASSQDLAGGDTTSEKLFF.

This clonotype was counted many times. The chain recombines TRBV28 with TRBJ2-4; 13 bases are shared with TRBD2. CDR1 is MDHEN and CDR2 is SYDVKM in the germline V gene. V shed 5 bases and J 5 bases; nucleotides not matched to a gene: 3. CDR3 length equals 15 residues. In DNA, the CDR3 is TGTGCCAGCAGTACCGGGACTAGCGGGGAAAACATTCAGTACTTC. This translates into CASSTGTSGENIQYF. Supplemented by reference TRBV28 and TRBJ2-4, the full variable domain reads DVKVTQSSRYLVKRTGEKVFLECVQDMDHENMFWYRQDPGLGLRLIYFSYDVKMKEKGDIPEGYSVSREKKERFSLILESASTNQTSMYLCASSTGTSGENIQYFGAGTRLSVL.

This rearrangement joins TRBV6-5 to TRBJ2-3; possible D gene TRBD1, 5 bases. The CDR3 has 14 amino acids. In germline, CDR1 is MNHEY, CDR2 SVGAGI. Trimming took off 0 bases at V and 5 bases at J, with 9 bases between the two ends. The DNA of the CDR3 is TGTGCCAGCAGTTACTCTAGAGGACAAGATACGCAGTATTTT. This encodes CASSYSRGQDTQYF.

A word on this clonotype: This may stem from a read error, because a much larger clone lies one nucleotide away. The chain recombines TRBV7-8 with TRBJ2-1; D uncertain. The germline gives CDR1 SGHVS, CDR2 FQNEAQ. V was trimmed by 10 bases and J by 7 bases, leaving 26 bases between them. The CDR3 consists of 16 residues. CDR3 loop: CANTRASLNSGNEQFF. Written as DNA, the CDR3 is TGTGCCAACACCCGGGCCTCCTTGAATTCCGGAAATGAGCAGTTCTTC. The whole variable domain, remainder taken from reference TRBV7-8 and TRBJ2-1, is GAGVSQSPRYKVAKRGQDVALRCDPISGHVSLFWYQQALGQGPEFLTYFQNEAQLDKSGLPSDRFFAERPEGSVSTLKIQRTQQEDSAVYLCANTRASLNSGNEQFFGPGTRLTVL.

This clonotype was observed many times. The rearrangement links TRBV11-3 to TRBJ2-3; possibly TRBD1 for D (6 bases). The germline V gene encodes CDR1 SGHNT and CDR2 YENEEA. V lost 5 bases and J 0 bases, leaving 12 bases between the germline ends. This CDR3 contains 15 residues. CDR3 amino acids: CASSPEDSSTDTQYF. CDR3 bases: TGTGCCAGCAGCCCAGAGGACAGTAGCACAGATACGCAGTATTTT.

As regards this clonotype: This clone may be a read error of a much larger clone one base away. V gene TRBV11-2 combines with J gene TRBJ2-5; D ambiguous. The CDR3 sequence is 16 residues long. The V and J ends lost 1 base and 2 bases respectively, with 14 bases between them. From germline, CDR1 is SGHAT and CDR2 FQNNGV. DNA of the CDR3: TGTGCCAGCAGCTTAGTATGGGTGCTGGGTCAAGAGACCCAGTACTTC. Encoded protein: CASSLVWVLGQETQYF.

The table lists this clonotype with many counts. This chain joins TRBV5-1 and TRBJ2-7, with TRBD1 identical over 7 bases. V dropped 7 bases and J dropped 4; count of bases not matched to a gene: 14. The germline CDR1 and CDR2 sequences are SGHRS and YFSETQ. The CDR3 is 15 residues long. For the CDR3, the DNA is TGCGCCAGCGGAGAATTGGGACAGCTTACGTACGAGCAGTACTTC. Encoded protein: CASGELGQLTYEQYF. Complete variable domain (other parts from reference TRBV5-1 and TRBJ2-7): KAGVTQTPRYLIKTRGQQVTLSCSPISGHRSVSWYQQTPGQGLQFLFEYFSETQRNKGNFPGRFSGRQFSNSRSEMNVSTLELGDSALYLCASGELGQLTYEQYFGPGTRLTVT.

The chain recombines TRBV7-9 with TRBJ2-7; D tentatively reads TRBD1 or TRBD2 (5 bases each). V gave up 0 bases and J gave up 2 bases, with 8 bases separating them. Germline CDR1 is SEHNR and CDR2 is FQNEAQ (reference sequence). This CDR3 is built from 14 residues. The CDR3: CASSLAQGPYEQYF. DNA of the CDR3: TGTGCCAGCAGCTTAGCTCAGGGACCCTACGAGCAGTACTTC. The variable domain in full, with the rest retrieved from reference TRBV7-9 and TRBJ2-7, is DTGVSQNPRHKITKRGQNVTFRCDPISEHNRLYWYRQTLGQGPEFLTYFQNEAQLEKSRLLSDRFSAERPKGSFSTLEIQRTEQGDSAMYLCASSLAQGPYEQYFGPGTRLTVT.

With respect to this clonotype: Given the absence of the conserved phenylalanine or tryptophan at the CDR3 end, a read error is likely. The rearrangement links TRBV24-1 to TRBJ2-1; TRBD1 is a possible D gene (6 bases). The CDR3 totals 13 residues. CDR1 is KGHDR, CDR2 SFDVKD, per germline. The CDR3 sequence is CATSGLTGDEQFV. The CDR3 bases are TGTGCCACCAGTGGTTTGACAGGTGACGAGCAGTTCGTC.

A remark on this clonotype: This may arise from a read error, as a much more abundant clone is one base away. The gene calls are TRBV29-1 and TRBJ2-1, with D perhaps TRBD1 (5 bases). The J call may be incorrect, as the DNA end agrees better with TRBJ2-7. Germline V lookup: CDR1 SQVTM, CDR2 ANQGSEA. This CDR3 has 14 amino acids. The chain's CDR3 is CSVGTPSPYNEQYF. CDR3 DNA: TGCAGCGTTGGGACACCCTCCCCCTACAATGAGCAGTACTTC.

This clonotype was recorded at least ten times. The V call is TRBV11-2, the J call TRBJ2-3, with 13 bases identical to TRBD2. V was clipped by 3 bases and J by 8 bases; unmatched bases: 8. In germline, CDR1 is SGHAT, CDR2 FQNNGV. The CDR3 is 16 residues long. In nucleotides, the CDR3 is TGTGCCAGCAGCTTTGGAACTAGCGGGGGGGCGCCTACGCAGTATTTT. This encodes CASSFGTSGGAPTQYF.

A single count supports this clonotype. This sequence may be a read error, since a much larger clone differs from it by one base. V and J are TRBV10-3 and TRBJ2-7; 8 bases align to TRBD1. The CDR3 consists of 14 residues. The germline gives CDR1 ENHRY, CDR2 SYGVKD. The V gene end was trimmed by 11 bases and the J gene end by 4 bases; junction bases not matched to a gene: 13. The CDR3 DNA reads TGTGCCCACTCCTCCGGGACAGGTGCTTACGAGCAGTACTTC. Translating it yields CAHSSGTGAYEQYF.

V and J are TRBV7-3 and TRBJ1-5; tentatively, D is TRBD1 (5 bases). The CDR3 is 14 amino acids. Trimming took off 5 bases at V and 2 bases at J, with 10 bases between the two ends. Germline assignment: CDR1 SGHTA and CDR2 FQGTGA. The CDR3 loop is CASSRSGGNQPQHF. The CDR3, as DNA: TGTGCCAGCAGCCGGTCGGGGGGCAATCAGCCCCAGCATTTT.

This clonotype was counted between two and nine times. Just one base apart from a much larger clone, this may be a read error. CDR3 loop: CASSPDRISRGGYTF. The CDR3 nucleotides read TGTGCCAGCAGCCCAGACAGGATCTCTAGGGGTGGCTACACCTTC. The V gene is TRBV7-8, the J gene TRBJ1-2; possible D gene TRBD1, 6 bases. CDR1 and CDR2 (germline): SGHVS, FQNEAQ. The CDR3 has 15 residues. The V and J ends lost 5 bases and 7 bases respectively, with 20 bases between them. Combining the CDR3 with reference TRBV7-8 and TRBJ1-2 gives the whole variable domain GAGVSQSPRYKVAKRGQDVALRCDPISGHVSLFWYQQALGQGPEFLTYFQNEAQLDKSGLPSDRFFAERPEGSVSTLKIQRTQQEDSAVYLCASSPDRISRGGYTFGSGTRLTVV.

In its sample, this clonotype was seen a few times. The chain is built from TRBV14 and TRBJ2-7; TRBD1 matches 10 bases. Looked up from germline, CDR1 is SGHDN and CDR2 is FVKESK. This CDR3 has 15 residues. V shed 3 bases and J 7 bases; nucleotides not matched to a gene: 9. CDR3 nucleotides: TGTGCCAGCAGCCATGACAGGGGGCGCTTCGATGAGCAGTACTTC. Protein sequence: CASSHDRGRFDEQYF.

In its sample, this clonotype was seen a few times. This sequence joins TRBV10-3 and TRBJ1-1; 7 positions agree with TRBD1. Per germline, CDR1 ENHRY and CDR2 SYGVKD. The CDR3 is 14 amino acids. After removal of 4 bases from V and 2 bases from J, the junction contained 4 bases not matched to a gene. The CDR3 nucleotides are TGTGCCATCAGTGGGGAGGGGGCAAACACTGAAGCTTTCTTT. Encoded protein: CAISGEGANTEAFF.

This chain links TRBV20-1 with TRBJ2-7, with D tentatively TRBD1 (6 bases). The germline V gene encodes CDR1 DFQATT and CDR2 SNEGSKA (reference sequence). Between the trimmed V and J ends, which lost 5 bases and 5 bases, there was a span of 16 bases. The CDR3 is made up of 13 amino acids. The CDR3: CSASETGLNEQYF. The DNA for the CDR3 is TGCAGTGCTTCCGAGACAGGATTGAACGAGCAGTACTTC.

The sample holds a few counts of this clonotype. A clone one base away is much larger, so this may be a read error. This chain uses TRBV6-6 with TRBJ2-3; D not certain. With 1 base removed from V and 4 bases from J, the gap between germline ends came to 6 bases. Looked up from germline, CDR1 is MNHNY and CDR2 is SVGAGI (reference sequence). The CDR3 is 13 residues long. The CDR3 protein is CASSYFVADTQYF. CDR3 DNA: TGTGCCAGCAGTTACTTCGTAGCAGATACGCAGTATTTT.

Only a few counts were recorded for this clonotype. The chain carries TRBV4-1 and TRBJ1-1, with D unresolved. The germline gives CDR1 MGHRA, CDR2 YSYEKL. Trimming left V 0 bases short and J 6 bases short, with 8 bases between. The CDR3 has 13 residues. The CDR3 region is CASSQEGRAEAFF. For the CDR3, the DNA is TGCGCCAGCAGCCAAGAGGGGAGGGCTGAAGCTTTCTTT.

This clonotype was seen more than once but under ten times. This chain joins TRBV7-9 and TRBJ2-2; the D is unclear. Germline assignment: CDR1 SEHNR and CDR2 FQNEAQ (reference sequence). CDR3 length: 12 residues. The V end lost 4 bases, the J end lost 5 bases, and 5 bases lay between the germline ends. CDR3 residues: CASSYETGELFF. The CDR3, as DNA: TGTGCCAGCAGCTACGAGACCGGGGAGCTGTTTTTT.

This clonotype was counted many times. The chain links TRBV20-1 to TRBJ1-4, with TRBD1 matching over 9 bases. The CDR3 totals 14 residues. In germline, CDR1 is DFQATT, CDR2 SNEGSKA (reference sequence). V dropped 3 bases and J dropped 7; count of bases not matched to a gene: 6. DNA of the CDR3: TGCAGTGCTAGTCGGGGACAGGGTGGTGAAAAACTGTTTTTT. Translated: CSASRGQGGEKLFF.